The text below deals with one TCR beta chain. The data originate from a study of blood T cell repertoires in COVID-19. Study background: COVID-19 samples, acute and convalescent, were from the United States, Italy and Spain. In each case, the material was cDNA or gDNA derived from T cells, B-cell-depleted T cells, or PBMCs.

In the source study's methods: Counts of nucleated cells, estimated from reference gene primer amplification, were obtained. Using immunoSEQ multiplex PCR, the repertoire was profiled, and TCRdb retains in-frame clones only, with some absent. D and trimming were read from the DNA, whereas the V and J calls and clone size are those reported in that table. The sample consists of under 350,000 clones, around 86% of them appearing once. The source material was peripheral blood. This receptor was identified in a man between 70 and 80 years old with acute or convalescent COVID-19.

The CDR3 protein is CASSYWTGFTGELFF. The CDR3 DNA reads TGTGCCAGCAGTTACTGGACAGGGTTCACCGGGGAGCTGTTTTTT. The J gene is TRBJ2-2, the V gene TRBV6-5; 8 bases are a match to TRBD1. Looked up from germline, CDR1 is MNHEY and CDR2 is SVGAGI. V was pared by 1 base and J by 4 bases, with 2 bases of the junction left unmatched. The CDR3 consists of 15 residues.